This T cell receptor beta chain was found in a study of blood T cell repertoires in COVID-19 (dated by TCRdb to between 2020 and 2021). For context, the study as a whole: Samples from collaborators originated in the United States, Italy and Spain and spanned both the acute and convalescent phases of COVID-19. Samples came from the ongoing ImmuneRACE study (first 160 participants) plus 1,254 subjects from 6 global collaborators. The repertoires were released in a freely available public database intended as a resource for research on the immune response to SARS-CoV-2. Subjects who had been exposed to COVID-19, were actively infected with it, or had recovered from it provided the deeply sampled blood TCRbeta repertoires that made up the dataset. The material from the prospective study consisted of cDNA or gDNA derived from T cells, B-cell-depleted T cells, or PBMCs. The sample metadata nearly always contained a de-identified subject ID, COVID-19 status, age in years and sex. Where available, HLA class I and class II types were taken from metadata supplied by the sample provider and were not determined by assay-based typing. The study at large found these results: Clinical and demographic metadata were provided uncurated, with the amount varying by source and participant.

V gives up 3 bases and J gives up 10 bases, and the segment between their germline ends measures 18 bases. The germline V gene gives CDR1 as KGHSH and CDR2 as LQKENI. The CDR3 runs 14 residues from the cysteine to the phenylalanine. CDR3 DNA only is kept here, 42 bases in frame from base 1. Of note for this clone: Its antigen is still unknown. Base-call qualities are not available, and no considerably larger clone is one nucleotide away.

Whole blood was collected in K2EDTA tubes by collaborating institutions according to the institutions' own protocols. For TCRbeta analysis, collaborators shipped samples in one of three forms: frozen whole blood, isolated PBMCs, or DNA extracted from either of those sample types. TCRbeta CDR3 regions were amplified from genomic DNA using the immunoSEQ Assay, a bias-controlled multiplex PCR. Regarding the original processing steps: Nucleated cell counts per sample were estimated from amplification of reference gene primers within the assay. To quantify the absolute abundance of each unique TCRbeta CDR3 rearrangement, sequence reads were collapsed and filtered. For each sample, productive Simpson clonality was calculated as the square root of Simpson's diversity index over productive rearrangements. In its TCRdb copy, this immuneACCESS table keeps in-frame sequences only and misses some clones. Where compared with another copy, unresolved V genes explain less than half of these, and the others have no known cause. V, J and clone size are those of that table, while D and trimming were read from the DNA. In this sample the table shows 300,000 to 350,000 clones, about nine tenths of which occur a single time. Roughly 2% of the sample is in the top ten clones.

The sequence links TRBV18 to TRBJ1-1; TRBD1 could be the D gene, as 6 bases match. The sample consisted of peripheral blood. The receptor's source is a man aged 18 to 35 with active or convalescent COVID-19. CDR3 loop: CASSPSAGEVGAFF. Read as DNA, the sequence is TGTGCCAGCTCACCCTCGGCAGGGGAAGTGGGAGCTTTCTTT.